The next 7 T cell receptor beta chains were all read from a single sample in a study of shared clonotypes between healthy human individuals. The method was immunoSEQ multiplex PCR; TCRdb's version includes in-frame clones alone and lacks a portion of them. Altogether around 2.3 million clones are present, approximately 94% being singletons, with the ten largest covering 0.1% to 0.15%. Input material: naive CD4+ T cells sorted from blood. As to subset: CD45RA+ positively selected. These receptor sequences come from a man aged 18-30 years in good health.

This clone was picked up a small number of times. The same CDR3 arises from other DNA sequences in this sample as well. The rearrangement uses TRBV19 and TRBJ1-1, with 7 bases that match TRBD1. The CDR3 is 14 amino acids. Germline-derived CDR1 and CDR2 are LNHDA and SQIVND (reference sequence). V shed 3 bases, J shed 0 bases, and the junction held 1 base outside the gene matches. The CDR3: CASSITGVNTEAFF. CDR3 DNA: TGTGCCAGTAGTATCACAGGGGTGAACACTGAAGCTTTCTTT.

The chain employs TRBV9 and TRBJ1-2; the match to TRBD1 covers 9 bases. CDR3 size: 15 residues. The germline gives CDR1 SGDLS, CDR2 YYNGEE. The V gene end was trimmed by 2 bases and the J gene end by 1 base; junction bases not matched to a gene: 3. The CDR3 DNA is TGTGCCAGCAGCGTGGGACAGGGATTTAACTATGGCTACACCTTC. Protein: CASSVGQGFNYGYTF.

The rearrangement uses TRBV29-1 and TRBJ2-3; 8 bases are a match to TRBD2. The CDR3 contains 15 residues. Germline V gives CDR1 SQVTM, CDR2 ANQGSEA. After removal of 0 bases from V and 6 bases from J, the junction contained 8 bases not matched to a gene. Here the CDR3 DNA reads TGCAGCGTTGAAGAATTGGGACTAGATAGCGATACGCAGTATTTT. Translating it yields CSVEELGLDSDTQYF.

This chain joins TRBV5-6 and TRBJ2-1, with TRBD2 matching 7 bases. The CDR3 length is 13 residues. In germline, CDR1 is SGHDT, CDR2 YYEEEE. The J segment lost 8 bases and the V segment lost 2 bases, leaving 4 bases of the junction unmatched. CDR3: CASSFPAGDEQFF. Here the CDR3 DNA reads TGTGCCAGCAGCTTCCCCGCGGGAGATGAGCAGTTCTTC.

This sequence joins TRBV7-2 and TRBJ2-1; tentative D call: TRBD2 (5 bases). Germline V CDR1 and CDR2: SGHTA, FQGNSA. V lost 3 bases and J 4 bases, leaving 7 bases between the germline ends. The CDR3 runs to 13 residues. The CDR3 DNA reads as TGTGCCAGCAGCTTCGGGAAGTACAATGAGCAGTTCTTC. Translated: CASSFGKYNEQFF.

This clone has a single count. The chain carries TRBV19 and TRBJ2-6, with D uncertain. This CDR3 contains 17 residues. Germline V CDR1 and CDR2: LNHDA, SQIVND (reference sequence). Trimming shortened V by 7 bases and J by 2 bases, and 18 bases separated the two germline ends. CDR3 protein: CASNQENRKTGANVLTF. CDR3 bases: TGTGCCAGTAACCAGGAGAACAGAAAGACTGGGGCCAACGTCCTGACTTTC. Full variable domain (rest looked up from reference TRBV19 and TRBJ2-6): DGGITQSPKYLFRKEGQNVTLSCEQNLNHDAMYWYRQDPGQGLRLIYYSQIVNDFQKGDIAEGYSVSREKKESFPLTVTSAQKNPTAFYLCASNQENRKTGANVLTFGAGSRLTVL.

The chain has TRBV5-5 and TRBJ2-6; perhaps TRBD1 as D (6 bases). In germline, CDR1 is SGHKS, CDR2 YYEKEE (reference sequence). Deletions cut 0 bases from V and 0 bases from J, with 13 bases between. The CDR3 runs 18 residues. The chain's CDR3 is CASSLDRVLPSGANVLTF. The CDR3 DNA reads TGTGCCAGCAGCTTGGACAGGGTCCTACCCTCTGGGGCCAACGTCCTGACTTTC.